Described below is a single T cell receptor beta chain sequence and its context. Its antigen is not known. The record originates from a study of T cell repertoires in cytomegalovirus infection. At the level of the study: A matching HLA type, together with CMV infection, was signaled by public TCR beta signatures.

Each CDR3 protein gets one entry after TCRdb re-called the reads with MiXCR. The sample lists 900,000 to 950,000 distinct CDR3 sequences, about a third occurring once. The trim removed 2 bases at V and 0 bases at J, leaving 5 bases unmatched. The CDR3 runs 18 residues. Specimen: cultured CD8+ T cells from PBMCs, collected from culture after CMV antigen stimulation. The clonotype comes from a human donor in good health (CMV status not recorded). Some clones in this sample may be carry-over from other donors' samples. This chain connects TRBV12-3 or TRBV12-4 to TRBJ2-1; 12 bases map to TRBD2. For the CDR3, the DNA is TGTGCCAGCAGTTTATGGACTAGCGGGGAGAGCTCCTACAATGAGCAGTTCTTC. It specifies CASSLWTSGESSYNEQFF.